Each of the 11 T cell receptor beta chains below was sequenced from the same sample in a study of cytomegalovirus exposure and HLA in healthy donors. Repertoires were generated with immunoSEQ multiplex PCR, while TCRdb's copy carries only in-frame clones and drops some. The sample carries 60,000 to 80,000 clones, just under 95% recorded once. Sequencing was done on a sample of PBMCs. Source of these receptors: a young woman in good health and CMV-seropositive.

This sequence joins TRBV14 and TRBJ2-5; 10 bases are shared with TRBD1. Germline CDR1 reads SGHDN; CDR2 reads FVKESK. The CDR3 covers 15 residues. V was clipped by 4 bases and J by 3 bases; unmatched bases: 5. The CDR3 here is CASSLRQGAKETQYF. Here the CDR3 DNA reads TGTGCCAGCAGCCTGCGACAGGGGGCGAAAGAGACCCAGTACTTC.

As for this clone: The junction shows a germline mismatch at one end, possibly a read error. The CDR3 DNA is TGTGCTAGCAGCTTTGCTGGCGGGAGGATCCACAATGAGCAGTTCTTC. It yields the protein CASSFAGGRIHNEQFF. This chain uses TRBV7-7 with TRBJ2-1, with TRBD2 identical over 8 bases. This CDR3 is built from 16 residues. Germline CDR1 and CDR2: SSHAT and FNYEAQ (reference sequence).

The J gene is TRBJ1-5, the V gene TRBV28; no firm D call. The CDR3 spans 14 residues. Trimming cost V 6 bases and J 0 bases, with 9 bases left between them. CDR1 MDHEN and CDR2 SYDVKM come from the germline V gene. Written as DNA, the CDR3 is TGTGCCAGCAGGTCATCCGGTAGCAATCAGCCCCAGCATTTT. Encoded protein: CASRSSGSNQPQHF. The entire variable domain, with the rest obtained from reference TRBV28 and TRBJ1-5, is as follows: DVKVTQSSRYLVKRTGEKVFLECVQDMDHENMFWYRQDPGLGLRLIYFSYDVKMKEKGDIPEGYSVSREKKERFSLILESASTNQTSMYLCASRSSGSNQPQHFGDGTRLSIL.

About this clone: An end of the junction differs from the germline gene, which may be a read error. The chain carries TRBV7-7 and TRBJ2-3, with D possibly TRBD2 on 5 matching bases. The CDR3 is 15 amino acids. Germline CDR1 SSHAT, CDR2 FNYEAQ (reference sequence). The CDR3 DNA reads as TGTGCTAGCAGCCCTCAGTCGGGGAATACAGATACGCAGTATTTT. It specifies CASSPQSGNTDTQYF.

The J gene is TRBJ2-5, the V gene TRBV5-1, with 7 bases that match TRBD2. This CDR3 has 15 residues. Germline assignment: CDR1 SGHRS and CDR2 YFSETQ. V shed 7 bases, J shed 2 bases, and the junction held 11 bases outside the gene matches. The CDR3 nucleotides are TGCGCCAGCCGCAGCATGACTAGCCTACAAGAGACCCAGTACTTC. It is translated as CASRSMTSLQETQYF.

This chain links TRBV30 with TRBJ2-7, with TRBD2 identical over 10 bases. Germline-derived CDR1 and CDR2 are GTSNPN and SVGIG (reference sequence). After removal of 4 bases from V and 4 bases from J, the junction contained 4 bases not matched to a gene. This CDR3 is built from 13 residues. DNA of the CDR3: TGTGCCTGGATGAGCGGGGGGGGTTACGAGCAGTACTTC. It yields the protein CAWMSGGGYEQYF.

V is TRBV4-3 and J is TRBJ1-2; TRBD1 might be the D (5 bases). This CDR3 contains 14 residues. The germline V and J ends were trimmed by 0 bases and 3 bases, with 8 bases remaining between them. Germline V gene sequence: CDR1 LGHNA, CDR2 YSLEER. CDR3 DNA sequence: TGCGCCAGCAGCCAAGATGACAGAGACTATGGCTACACCTTC. Its protein product is CASSQDDRDYGYTF.

This chain connects TRBV27 to TRBJ2-7, with TRBD2 matching over 7 bases. This CDR3 has 14 residues. Germline loops: CDR1 MNHEY, CDR2 SMNVEV (reference sequence). V lost 0 bases to trimming and J lost 2 bases; unmatched junction nucleotides: 1. Here the CDR3 DNA reads TGTGCCAGCAGTTTATCGCGGGGGACCTACGAGCAGTACTTC. Protein: CASSLSRGTYEQYF.

V and J are TRBV6-1 and TRBJ1-6; D remains ambiguous. V gave up 6 bases and J gave up 10 bases, with 10 bases separating them. The CDR3 contains 12 residues. Germline values: CDR1 MNHNS, CDR2 SASEGT. The CDR3 loop is CASRVAGSPLHF. The CDR3 region has the DNA TGTGCCAGCAGAGTCGCAGGATCACCCCTCCACTTT.

This clone appeared a single time. This rearrangement joins TRBV25-1 to TRBJ2-1, with 8 positions matching TRBD2. Germline lookup yields CDR1 MGHDK and CDR2 SYGVNS. J lost 6 bases, V lost 3 bases, and 4 bases had no gene match. The CDR3 is 14 residues long. In DNA, the CDR3 is TGTGCCAGCAGTGATCGTAGCGGGATCAATGAGCAGTTCTTC. This encodes CASSDRSGINEQFF.

CDR3 nucleotide sequence: TGTGCCTGGAGTGAGTGGAGCACTAGCACAGATACGCAGTATTTT. Protein: CAWSEWSTSTDTQYF. The chain combines TRBV30 with TRBJ2-3; D gene ambiguous. Trimming took 1 base from V and 0 from J, leaving 11 bases between them. This CDR3 has 15 residues. Germline V CDR1 and CDR2: GTSNPN, SVGIG (reference sequence).